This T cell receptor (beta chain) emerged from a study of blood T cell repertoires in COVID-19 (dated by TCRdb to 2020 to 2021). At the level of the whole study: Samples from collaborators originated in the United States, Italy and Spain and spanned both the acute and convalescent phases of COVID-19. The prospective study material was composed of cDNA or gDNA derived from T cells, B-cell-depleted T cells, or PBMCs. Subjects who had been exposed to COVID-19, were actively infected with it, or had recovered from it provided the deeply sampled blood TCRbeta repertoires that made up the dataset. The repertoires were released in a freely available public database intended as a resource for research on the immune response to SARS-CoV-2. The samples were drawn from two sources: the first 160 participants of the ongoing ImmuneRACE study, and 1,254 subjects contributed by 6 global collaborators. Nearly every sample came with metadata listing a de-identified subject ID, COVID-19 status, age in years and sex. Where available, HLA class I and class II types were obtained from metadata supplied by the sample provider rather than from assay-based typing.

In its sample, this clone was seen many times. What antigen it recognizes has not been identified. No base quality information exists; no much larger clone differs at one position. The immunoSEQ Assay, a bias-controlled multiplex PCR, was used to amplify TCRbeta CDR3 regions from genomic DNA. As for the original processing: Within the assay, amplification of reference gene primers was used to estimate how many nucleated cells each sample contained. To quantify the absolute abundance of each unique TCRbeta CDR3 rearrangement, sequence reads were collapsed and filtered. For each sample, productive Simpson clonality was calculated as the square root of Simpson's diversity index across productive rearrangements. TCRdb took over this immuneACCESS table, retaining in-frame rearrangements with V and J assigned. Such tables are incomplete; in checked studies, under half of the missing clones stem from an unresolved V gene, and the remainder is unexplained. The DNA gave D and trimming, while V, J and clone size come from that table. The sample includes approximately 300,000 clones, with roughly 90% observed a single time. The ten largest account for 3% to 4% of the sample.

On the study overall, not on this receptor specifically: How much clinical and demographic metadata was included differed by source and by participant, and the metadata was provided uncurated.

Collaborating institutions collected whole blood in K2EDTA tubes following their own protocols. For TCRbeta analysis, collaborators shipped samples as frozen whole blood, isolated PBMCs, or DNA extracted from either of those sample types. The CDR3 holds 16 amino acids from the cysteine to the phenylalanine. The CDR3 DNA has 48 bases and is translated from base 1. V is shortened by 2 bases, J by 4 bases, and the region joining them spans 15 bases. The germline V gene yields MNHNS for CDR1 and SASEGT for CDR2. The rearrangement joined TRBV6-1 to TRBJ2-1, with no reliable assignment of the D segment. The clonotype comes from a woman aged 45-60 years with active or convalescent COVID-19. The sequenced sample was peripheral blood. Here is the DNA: TGTGCCAGCAGTGAACTCGGCACTACGATTTACAATGAGCAGTTCTTC. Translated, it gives CASSELGTTIYNEQFF.